This T cell receptor beta chain derives from a study of T cell clones after liver transplantation (dated by TCRdb to about 2019). Regarding the research as a whole: The samples were obtained from ITN030ST, a randomized trial that attempted immunosuppression withdrawal within 2 years after liver transplantation. After a pre-transplant mixed lymphocyte reaction, TCRbeta sequencing was used to pinpoint donor-reactive T cell clones, which were subsequently tracked in post-transplant blood. As an antigen-independent comparator for the donor-reactive sequences, third party-reactive TCRbeta sequences from pre-transplant MLRs were identified as well. Of the eight recipients, a few were HCV-positive, while the remaining recipients had been transplanted for non-autoimmune, non-viral indications. The subjects received no induction therapy and were kept on standard immunosuppression until randomization at 12-24 months post-transplant. To count as tolerant, a recipient had to stay completely off immunosuppression for at least one year without liver enzymes climbing beyond twice the upper limit of normal. Blood samples were taken pre-transplant, pre-randomization before withdrawal, and post-randomization after full withdrawal or failed withdrawal. The study cohort included 8 liver transplant recipients, of whom 3 were classified as tolerant and 5 as non-tolerant.

Using immunoSEQ, frozen genomic DNA was subjected to high-throughput TCRbeta CDR3 sequencing, a process that included PCR amplification, mapping, bias correction and internal controls. In the original analysis: Only productive rearrangements were retained, and each unique TCRbeta sequence was defined by its CDR3 nucleotide sequence together with its V and J gene. A sequence counted as donor-reactive only if the sequence showed at least 5-fold expansion in CFSE-low cells compared with unstimulated pre-transplant cells and had a frequency of at least 0.01%. To ensure at least 90% detection power, minimum frequency thresholds were set for each subject based on that subject's lowest-template unstimulated sample. Jensen-Shannon divergence between the top 1000 TCRbeta sequences post-transplant and pre-transplant was used to measure repertoire turnover. Changes in detection of donor-reactive sequences were tested with two-sided Fisher's exact tests. Sourced from immuneACCESS, this table was stored by TCRdb with only in-frame sequences that have V and J called. A share of the clones is absent; for the studies checked, an unresolved V gene accounts for under half, and the remainder has no known explanation. V and J calls and clone size follow that table, whereas D and trimming were derived from the DNA. The table for this sample lists over 70,000 clones; around 80% of them were counted only once. About 0.79% of the sample goes to the ten largest clones.

Details on this clone: Its binding antigen is unknown. Per-nucleotide qualities are absent, and no much larger clonotype sits a single base away.

V lost 6 bases and J lost 3 bases, and the count of bases not matched to a germline gene is 11. Reading from cysteine to phenylalanine, the CDR3 counts 16 amino acids. Only the CDR3 region is kept as DNA, spanning 48 bases read in frame from base 1. CDR1 and CDR2 are read off the germline V gene (reference sequence) as LNHDA and SQIVND. Unstimulated PBMCs, after thawing, were stained for CD3, CD4 and CD8 and then FACS-sorted into CD3+CD4+ and CD3+CD8+ populations. Randomization to immunosuppression withdrawal applied to every one of the 8 studied subjects. The Qiagen DNeasy Blood and Tissue Kit was used to isolate genomic DNA. Overall study results and their limits: A significant post-transplant decrease in circulating donor-reactive CD4 TCRbeta sequences was observed in 5 of 8 subjects, irrespective of tolerance or HCV status. Because no allograft tissue specimens were available, donor-reactive T cells may have migrated into the graft instead of being deleted. Conclusions were preliminary, limited by small, heterogeneous patient numbers and non-standardized post-transplant time points. After accounting for repertoire turnover, donor-reactive detection was significantly reduced in 7 of 8 subjects for CD4 and 8 of 8 for CD8. The decline in donor-reactive sequences exceeded the decline in third party-reactive sequences, suggesting partial antigen-specific deletion that was unrelated to withdrawal success. In two subjects, low numbers of available donor cells limited the measurable donor-reactive repertoire.

The sequencing here drew on CD4+ T cells from blood, taken 12 months after liver transplant. The V gene is TRBV19 and the J gene is TRBJ2-3; 8 nucleotides in the junction match TRBD2. The source is a human patient who received a liver transplant. Following a transplant, some T cells may be graft donor cells, not patient cells. In nucleotides, the sequence is TGTGCCAGTAGCCCTAAGAACGGGGGGGGTACAGATACGCAGTATTTT. Its amino acids are CASSPKNGGGTDTQYF.